Each of the 27 T cell receptor beta chains below was sequenced from the same sample in a study of STAT5B mutations in CD4+ large granular lymphocyte leukemia. The repertoire was sequenced with immunoSEQ multiplex PCR; TCRdb's copy has only in-frame clones and lacks some. The sample holds around 30,000 clones, less than 75% seen once. The source material was CD4+ T cells from blood buffy coats. The receptors shown here come from a human donor in good health.

The CDR3 nucleotides are TGTGCTAGTGGTTTGTATCCGCCCAATTATATTGCTTTCTTT. Protein: CASGLYPPNYIAFF. J is TRBJ1-1 and V is TRBV12-5; the D is unclear. Germline-derived CDR1 and CDR2 are LGHNT and FRNRAP. Trimming removed 2 bases from V and 11 bases from J, with 18 bases in between. The CDR3 covers 14 residues.

This clone was detected only a few times. V is TRBV19 and J is TRBJ2-5; 7 nucleotides match TRBD2. Looked up from germline, CDR1 is LNHDA and CDR2 is SQIVND (reference sequence). The CDR3 runs 13 residues. V shed 6 bases, J shed 3 bases, and the junction held 4 bases outside the gene matches. DNA for the CDR3: TGTGCCAGTAGAACTCGGGGGGAAGAGACCCAGTACTTC. This translates into CASRTRGEETQYF.

The chain has TRBV5-6 and TRBJ2-7; 7 bases are shared with TRBD2. The V gene's germline CDR1 is SGHDT and CDR2 YYEEEE. CDR3 length equals 16 residues. With 4 bases clipped from V and 0 bases from J, the junction kept 10 bases outside the gene matches. CDR3 amino acids: CASSSFWRGSSYEQYF. CDR3 in DNA: TGTGCCAGCAGCAGCTTCTGGCGGGGGAGCTCCTACGAGCAGTACTTC.

The J gene is TRBJ1-5, the V gene TRBV30; D ambiguous. From germline, CDR1 is GTSNPN and CDR2 SVGIG (reference sequence). V was clipped by 2 bases and J by 2 bases, with 16 bases between them. The CDR3 runs 16 residues. The CDR3 nucleotides are TGTGCCTGGAGTAGGCGTCTTGTCGGCGGCAATCAGCCCCAGCATTTT. It specifies CAWSRRLVGGNQPQHF.

The chain couples TRBV19 to TRBJ1-2, with D perhaps matching TRBD1 (6 bases). V shed 5 bases and J shed 8 bases, with 12 bases lying between them. Germline lookup yields CDR1 LNHDA and CDR2 SQIVND (reference sequence). CDR3 length equals 12 residues. The CDR3 sequence: CASSVSGEGYTF. The CDR3 DNA sequence: TGTGCCAGTAGTGTTTCAGGGGAAGGCTACACCTTC.

V gene TRBV5-4 combines with J gene TRBJ2-3, with D perhaps TRBD1 or TRBD2 (5 bases each). V was clipped by 6 bases and J by 3 bases, with 17 bases between them. The CDR3 runs to 15 residues. Germline V gene data show CDR1 as SGHNT and CDR2 as YYREEE (reference sequence). CDR3 nucleotide sequence: TGTGCCAGCACTACACAGGTTGGGGGAACAGATACGCAGTATTTT. Translating gives CASTTQVGGTDTQYF.

The chain uses TRBV6-6 and TRBJ1-2; 7 bases are shared with TRBD1. The V and J ends lost 0 bases and 4 bases, in that order; junction bases with no gene match: 5. Germline V gene lookup returns CDR1 MNHNY and CDR2 SVGAGI (reference sequence). The CDR3 covers 15 residues. The CDR3 bases are TGTGCCAGCAGTTACTCCCCTAGACAGGGCTATGGCTACACCTTC. This encodes CASSYSPRQGYGYTF.

The chain carries TRBV2 and TRBJ1-6; D is uncertain. Trimming took off 6 bases at V and 7 bases at J, with 10 bases between the two ends. This CDR3 is built from 13 residues. The germline CDR1 and CDR2 sequences are SNHLY and FYNNEI. CDR3 protein: CASSSEANSPLHF. For the CDR3, the DNA is TGTGCCAGCAGCAGCGAGGCAAATTCACCCCTCCACTTT.

The chain uses TRBV6-5 and TRBJ2-7, with D possibly being TRBD1 or TRBD2 (5 bases each). The CDR3 consists of 13 residues. Trimming removed 6 bases from V and 6 bases from J, with 15 bases in between. Germline V gene sequence: CDR1 MNHEY, CDR2 SVGAGI. The CDR3 sequence: CASRPGTKGEQYF. DNA of the CDR3: TGTGCCAGCAGGCCCGGGACCAAGGGCGAGCAGTACTTC.

In this sample, this clone turned up a few times. The chain links TRBV7-3 to TRBJ1-2; maybe TRBD1 (5 bases). The CDR3 length is 16 residues. The V end was cut by 5 bases, the J end by 6 bases, with 22 bases between. Germline CDR1 is SGHTA and CDR2 is FQGTGA. CDR3 nucleotide sequence: TGTGCCAGCAGCCGTATGGTAACGACAGCCCGGGATGGCTACACCTTC. Its translation is CASSRMVTTARDGYTF.

The chain joins TRBV5-1 to TRBJ2-3; D is undetermined. The V gene lost 2 bases and the J gene lost 2 bases, with 9 bases spanning the gap. Germline CDR1 and CDR2: SGHRS and YFSETQ. The CDR3 runs 14 residues. CDR3 protein: CASSFSESTDTQYF. The DNA for the CDR3 is TGCGCCAGCAGCTTCTCAGAGTCCACAGATACGCAGTATTTT.

This chain connects TRBV7-2 to TRBJ2-7; 14 nucleotides match TRBD2. The CDR3 contains 15 residues. CDR1 and CDR2 (germline): SGHTA, FQGNSA. J gave up 6 bases and V 5 bases, and 6 bases lay outside the gene matches. CDR3 in DNA: TGTGCCAGCAGCCCGACTAGCGGGGGGGCCTTCGAGCAGTACTTC. This encodes CASSPTSGGAFEQYF.

The chain uses TRBV5-6 and TRBJ1-2; no definite D call. CDR3 length: 14 amino acids. Trimming left V 1 base short and J 0 bases short, with 7 bases between. CDR1 is SGHDT and CDR2 is YYEEEE in the germline V gene. CDR3 sequence: CASSLPGANYGYTF. CDR3 bases: TGTGCCAGCAGCTTGCCCGGAGCTAACTATGGCTACACCTTC.

This clone occurred a few times. The genes are TRBV29-1 and TRBJ2-7; the D gene is possibly TRBD1 (5 bases). CDR1 SQVTM and CDR2 ANQGSEA come from the germline V gene. The V gene lost 4 bases and the J gene lost 3 bases, with 13 bases spanning the gap. This CDR3 comprises 13 residues. The DNA of the CDR3 is TGCAGCGTTGGGGGCCGACAGTTCTACGAGCAGTACTTC. This sequence encodes CSVGGRQFYEQYF.

J is TRBJ1-1 and V is TRBV27; 9 bases align to TRBD1. V shed 2 bases and J 4 bases; nucleotides not matched to a gene: 2. The germline V gene has CDR1 MNHEY and CDR2 SMNVEV (reference sequence). CDR3 size: 14 residues. CDR3 loop: CASSLLDRGTEAFF. The CDR3 coding sequence is TGTGCCAGCAGTTTACTGGACAGGGGCACTGAAGCTTTCTTT.

The gene calls are TRBV10-1 and TRBJ1-1, with D perhaps matching TRBD1 (5 bases). The germline V gene has CDR1 WNHNN and CDR2 SYGVQD (reference sequence). The CDR3 totals 13 residues. Trimming took off 0 bases at V and 5 bases at J, with 7 bases between the two ends. CDR3 coding DNA: TGCGCCAGCAGTGAGTCGGCAGGGACTGAAGCTTTCTTT. As protein: CASSESAGTEAFF.

The chain couples TRBV6-1 to TRBJ2-7, with 9 nucleotides matching TRBD2. Germline V gives CDR1 MNHNS, CDR2 SASEGT. The V and J ends lost 4 bases and 6 bases, in that order; junction bases with no gene match: 10. This CDR3 comprises 15 residues. The CDR3: CASSARSGGSSEQYF. CDR3 DNA sequence: TGTGCCAGCAGTGCCCGAAGCGGGGGGAGTAGCGAGCAGTACTTC.

This chain connects TRBV19 to TRBJ2-4; no definite D call. Germline-derived CDR1 and CDR2 are LNHDA and SQIVND (reference sequence). Trimming took 3 bases from V and 0 from J, leaving 12 bases between them. The CDR3 loop spans 16 amino acids. CDR3 in amino acids: CASSIGQTLAKNIQYF. Here the CDR3 DNA reads TGTGCCAGTAGTATCGGGCAGACACTAGCCAAAAACATTCAGTACTTC.

The chain recombines TRBV19 with TRBJ1-1; 8 bases fit TRBD1. The V and J ends lost 5 bases and 1 base, in that order; junction bases with no gene match: 6. Germline CDR1 is LNHDA and CDR2 is SQIVND (reference sequence). This CDR3 is 15 amino acids long. In DNA, the CDR3 is TGTGCCAGTAGTCCTTGGACAGGGCCGAACACTGAAGCTTTCTTT. This sequence encodes CASSPWTGPNTEAFF.

Only a few counts were recorded for this clone. The genes are TRBV7-2 and TRBJ2-2; D is unclear. This CDR3 spans 13 amino acids. Trimming left V 2 bases short and J 5 bases short, with 6 bases between. In germline, CDR1 is SGHTA, CDR2 FQGNSA. In DNA form, the CDR3 reads TGTGCCAGCAGCTTACGACAAACCGGGGAGCTGTTTTTT. Translating gives CASSLRQTGELFF.

This clone showed up just once. The chain couples TRBV6-1 to TRBJ1-5, with D perhaps matching TRBD1 (5 bases). V lost 3 bases and J 1 base, leaving 10 bases between the germline ends. CDR3 length: 15 amino acids. The germline V gene encodes CDR1 MNHNS and CDR2 SASEGT. Here the CDR3 reads CASSDSAGSNQPQHF. The CDR3 DNA sequence: TGTGCCAGCAGTGACTCCGCAGGGAGCAATCAGCCCCAGCATTTT.

This clone was detected once. The rearrangement uses TRBV20-1 and TRBJ2-3; D not certain. The germline V gene encodes CDR1 DFQATT and CDR2 SNEGSKA (reference sequence). The CDR3 consists of 11 residues. V shed 4 bases and J shed 6 bases, with 8 bases lying between them. DNA for the CDR3: TGCAGTGCTAATGATTGGGATACGCAGTATTTT. It translates to CSANDWDTQYF.

The chain employs TRBV10-3 and TRBJ1-2; possibly TRBD1 for D (5 bases). Between the trimmed V and J ends, which lost 4 bases and 5 bases, there was a span of 11 bases. The germline gives CDR1 ENHRY, CDR2 SYGVKD. This CDR3 has 13 residues. This CDR3 is CAISGWGRYGYTF. The CDR3 nucleotides read TGTGCCATCAGTGGTTGGGGCAGGTATGGCTACACCTTC.

This clone came up a few times. V is TRBV18 and J is TRBJ1-6; 10 bases align to TRBD1. The CDR3 runs to 15 residues. The ends lost 6 bases at V and 6 bases at J; junction bases unmatched: 5. Germline V CDR1 and CDR2: KGHSH, LQKENI. CDR3 loop: CASSQGTGANSPLHF. The CDR3 nucleotides read TGTGCCAGCTCCCAAGGGACAGGGGCTAATTCACCCCTCCACTTT.

The gene calls are TRBV7-2 and TRBJ2-7; D could derive from TRBD1 or TRBD2 (5 bases each). The CDR3 spans 15 residues. V was shortened by 5 bases and J by 6 bases, with 20 bases between the two germline ends. Germline V gene lookup returns CDR1 SGHTA and CDR2 FQGNSA. CDR3 in amino acids: CASSPPLGRDAEQYF. Written as DNA, the CDR3 is TGTGCCAGCAGCCCCCCACTGGGTAGGGACGCCGAGCAGTACTTC.

The chain uses TRBV4-3 and TRBJ1-2; D unclear. The V end was cut by 0 bases, the J end by 11 bases, with 22 bases between. Germline CDR1 is LGHNA and CDR2 is YSLEER. The CDR3 extends over 16 amino acids. DNA for the CDR3: TGCGCCAGCAGCCAAGATGCCAGCGCGGTGACGGTAGGGTACACCTTC. Translated: CASSQDASAVTVGYTF.

The genes are TRBV18 and TRBJ1-2; D is unresolved. The CDR3 runs 13 residues. Germline V gene lookup returns CDR1 KGHSH and CDR2 LQKENI. The V end was cut by 5 bases, the J end by 5 bases, with 12 bases between. The CDR3 region is CASSAEVRYGYTF. The CDR3 DNA sequence: TGTGCCAGCTCAGCCGAGGTACGGTATGGCTACACCTTC.